This T cell receptor (beta chain) was sequenced in a study of T-cell reconstitution after alpha-beta-depleted transplantation in children. General study results and limits: Expanded clones from the graft, numbering several hundred, reportedly supplied alpha-beta T cells about two months after transplant.

In its sample, this clonotype was seen many times. Its antigen remains unidentified. The junction shows a germline mismatch at one end, possibly a read error. Germline CDR1 reads SGHRS; CDR2 reads YFSETQ. The CDR3 runs 13 residues. Unique molecular identifiers featured in how the TCRbeta library was prepared. TCRdb ran MiXCR on the PCR reads and lists one entry per CDR3 protein. Altogether hundreds of thousands of distinct CDR3 sequences are present, approximately 13% being singletons, with the ten largest covering 2.2%. The clonotype originates from a male patient under 18 who had a stem cell transplant for acute myeloid leukemia, so the T cells may come from the graft donor. V is TRBV5-1 and J is TRBJ1-1; D unclear. The material sequenced was PBMCs, mostly from graft donor cells, taken 360 days after TCRalphabeta/CD19-depleted stem cell transplant. The CDR3 loop reads CASSLGMNTEAFF. In nucleotides, the CDR3 is TGTGCCAGCAGCTTAGGGATGAACACTGAAGCTTTCTTT. Based on the CDR3 plus reference TRBV5-1 and TRBJ1-1, the full variable domain is KAGVTQTPRYLIKTRGQQVTLSCSPISGHRSVSWYQQTPGQGLQFLFEYFSETQRNKGNFPGRFSGRQFSNSRSEMNVSTLELGDSALYLCASSLGMNTEAFFGQGTRLTVV.